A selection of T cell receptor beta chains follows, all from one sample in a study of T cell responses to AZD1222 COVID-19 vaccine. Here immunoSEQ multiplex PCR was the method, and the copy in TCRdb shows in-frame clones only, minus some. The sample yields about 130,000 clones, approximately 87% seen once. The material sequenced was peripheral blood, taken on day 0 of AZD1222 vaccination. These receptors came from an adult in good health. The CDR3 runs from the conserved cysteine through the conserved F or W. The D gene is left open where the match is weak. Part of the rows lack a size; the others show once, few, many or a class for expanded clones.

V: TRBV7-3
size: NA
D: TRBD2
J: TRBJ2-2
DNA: TGTGCCAGCAGCTTATCCGCCGCGGGGGGCAACACCGGGGAGCTGTTTTTT
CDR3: CASSLSAAGGNTGELFF

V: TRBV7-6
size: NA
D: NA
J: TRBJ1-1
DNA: TGTGCCAGCAGCTTAGGTAAAGCTGAAGCTTTCTTT
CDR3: CASSLGKAEAFF

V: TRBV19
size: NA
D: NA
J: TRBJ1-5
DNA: TGTGCCAGTAACAGGAGGGGAGATAGCAATCAGCCCCAGCATTTT
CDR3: CASNRRGDSNQPQHF

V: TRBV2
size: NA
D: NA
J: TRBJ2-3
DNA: TGTGCCAGCAGTGAGTGGAGGGCCGGTGGCACAGATACGCAGTATTTT
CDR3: CASSEWRAGGTDTQYF

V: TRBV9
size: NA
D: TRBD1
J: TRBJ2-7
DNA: TGTGCCAGCAGCGTAGCGGGGACAGGGGGTTACGAGCAGTACTTC
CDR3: CASSVAGTGGYEQYF

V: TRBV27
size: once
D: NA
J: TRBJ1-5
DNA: TGTGCCAGCAGTCGCAGGGAGGATCTGTATCAGCCCCAGCATTTT
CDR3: CASSRREDLYQPQHF

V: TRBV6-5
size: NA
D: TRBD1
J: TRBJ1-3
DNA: TGTGCCAGCAGGGATCACAGGGGGAACACCATATATTTT
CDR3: CASRDHRGNTIYF

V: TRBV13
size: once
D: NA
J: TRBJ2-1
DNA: TGTGCCAGCAGCTTAGCTCGGACAGATTACTACAATGAGCAGTTCTTC
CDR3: CASSLARTDYYNEQFF

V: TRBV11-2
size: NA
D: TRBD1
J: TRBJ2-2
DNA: TGTGCCAGCAGCAGAACAGGGGCGAACACCGGGGAGCTGTTTTTT
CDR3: CASSRTGANTGELFF

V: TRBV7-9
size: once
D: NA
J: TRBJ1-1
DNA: TGTGCCAGCAGCCCGCGGTTGAGGACGAACACTGAAGCTTTCTTT
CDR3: CASSPRLRTNTEAFF

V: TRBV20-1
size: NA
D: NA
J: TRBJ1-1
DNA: TGCAGTGCTAGTCGGGACCCAAACACTGAAGCTTTCTTT
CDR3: CSASRDPNTEAFF

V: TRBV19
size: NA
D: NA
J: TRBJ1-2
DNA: TGTGCCAGTAGTAAAGGGGAGTTCGAGGACGGCTACACCTTC
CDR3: CASSKGEFEDGYTF

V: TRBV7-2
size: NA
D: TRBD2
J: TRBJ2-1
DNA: TGTGCCAGCAGCTTAGTGGGGACTAGCGGGAGGATGGAGCAGTTCTTC
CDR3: CASSLVGTSGRMEQFF